This T cell receptor (beta chain) was found in a study of T-cell memory formation after mild COVID-19. This clonotype was detected a few times. In TCRdb, the 5' RACE reads were re-called with MiXCR into one record per CDR3 protein. The table has 250,000 to 300,000 distinct CDR3 sequences, approximately 15% seen once. Per germline, CDR1 SGHRS and CDR2 YFSETQ. Between the trimmed V and J ends, which lost 3 bases and 4 bases, there was a span of 13 bases. The CDR3 covers 14 residues. The receptor was isolated from a man younger than 30 who had mild COVID-19 (a few samples of this study predate the infection). Cell type and time point are not known. Material: PBMCs or a T cell subset sorted from them (not recorded which). V usage is TRBV5-1 and J usage is TRBJ2-5; D may be TRBD1 or TRBD2 (6 bases each). CDR3 in amino acids: CASSSPGAGETQYF. The CDR3 region has the DNA TGCGCCAGCAGCTCCCCGGGGGCAGGAGAGACCCAGTACTTC.